Following are 27 T cell receptor beta chains from one sample sequenced in a study of T cell repertoires in cytomegalovirus infection. TCRdb passed the reads through MiXCR, listing each CDR3 protein once. The data contain roughly 310,000 distinct CDR3 sequences, 25% to 35% of them singletons. No cognate antigen is known for these TCRs. The sequencing used cultured PBMCs, collected from culture after CMV antigen stimulation. The receptors shown here come from a human donor in good health (CMV status not recorded). Some clones in this sample may be carry-over from other donors' samples.

This clonotype was detected many times. This chain joins TRBV7-6 and TRBJ2-3; 12 bases are shared with TRBD2. The length of the CDR3 is 16 residues. CDR1 and CDR2 (germline): SGHVS, FNYEAQ. Losses at the gene ends were 5 bases for V and 4 bases for J; bases not matched to a gene: 7. The CDR3 loop is CASSRGTSGLADTQYF. DNA of the CDR3: TGTGCCAGCAGCAGAGGGACTAGCGGGCTCGCAGATACGCAGTATTTT.

This chain connects TRBV4-2 to TRBJ1-1; D might be TRBD1 (6 bases). V lost 3 bases, J lost 1 base, and 9 bases lay in between. The germline CDR1 and CDR2 sequences are LGHNA and YNFKEQ. The CDR3 consists of 14 residues. CDR3 sequence (DNA): TGTGCCAGCAGCCATCCAGGGGCGAACACTGAAGCTTTCTTT. Translating gives CASSHPGANTEAFF.

In its sample, this clonotype was seen a few times. As DNA, the CDR3 is TGTGCCAGCAGCTTAGTTACGGGGCTTGGCAATCAGCCCCAGCATTTT. Translated, it gives CASSLVTGLGNQPQHF. V gene TRBV7-2 combines with J gene TRBJ1-5; D is perhaps TRBD1 (5 bases). The V end lost 1 base, the J end lost 2 bases, and 12 bases lay between the germline ends. The CDR3 is 16 residues long. Germline V lookup: CDR1 SGHTA, CDR2 FQGNSA.

Only a few counts were recorded for this clonotype. This chain connects TRBV29-1 to TRBJ2-3, with TRBD1 identical over 8 bases. This CDR3 contains 13 residues. Germline V gene data show CDR1 as SQVTM and CDR2 as ANQGSEA. With V trimmed by 6 bases and J by 2 bases, 4 bases remained unmatched. As DNA, the CDR3 is TGCAGCGTCCGGACAGGGCCCACAGATACGCAGTATTTT. Translated, it gives CSVRTGPTDTQYF.

This clonotype was seen only a few times. The chain uses TRBV7-3 and TRBJ2-1; TRBD1 matches at 9 bases. The J segment lost 5 bases and the V segment lost 5 bases, leaving 10 bases of the junction unmatched. Germline CDR1 SGHTA, CDR2 FQGTGA. The CDR3 is 16 residues long. The CDR3 DNA is TGTGCCAGCAGCCACACCTCCGGGACAGGGAACAATGAGCAGTTCTTC. Its translation is CASSHTSGTGNNEQFF.

This clonotype has a handful of counts. J is TRBJ2-6 and V is TRBV6-2 or TRBV6-3; the D call may be TRBD1 or TRBD2 (6 bases each). Germline V CDR1 and CDR2: MNHEY, SVGEGT. Trimming cost V 0 bases and J 0 bases, with 18 bases left between them. The CDR3 is 20 amino acids. Here the CDR3 reads CASSYSKFGGGFSGANVLTF. Written as DNA, the CDR3 is TGTGCCAGCAGTTACTCGAAGTTCGGGGGCGGATTCTCTGGGGCCAACGTCCTGACTTTC.

There are a few counts of this clonotype. This chain uses TRBV7-8 with TRBJ1-6; D uncertain. Per germline, CDR1 SGHVS and CDR2 FQNEAQ. The CDR3 covers 16 residues. The V end was cut by 0 bases, the J end by 8 bases, with 14 bases between. The CDR3 loop is CASSLARVLAHSPLHF. DNA for the CDR3: TGTGCCAGCAGCTTAGCGAGGGTACTGGCGCATTCACCCCTCCACTTT.

This clonotype has just a few counts. The genes are TRBV2 and TRBJ2-1, with 8 bases lining up with TRBD1. The CDR3 sequence is 16 residues long. Unmatched junction bases numbered 13, after V lost 6 bases and J lost 6 bases. CDR1 is SNHLY, CDR2 FYNNEI, per germline. CDR3 region: CASRDGSGTGRNEQFF. The CDR3 coding sequence is TGTGCCAGCAGAGACGGCTCCGGGACAGGCCGCAATGAGCAGTTCTTC. Based on the CDR3 plus reference TRBV2 and TRBJ2-1, the full variable domain is EPEVTQTPSHQVTQMGQEVILRCVPISNHLYFYWYRQILGQKVEFLVSFYNNEISEKSEIFDDQFSVERPDGSNFTLKIRSTKLEDSAMYFCASRDGSGTGRNEQFFGPGTRLTVL.

V and J are TRBV20-1 and TRBJ2-1; D is unresolved. Trimming left V 3 bases short and J 7 bases short, with 22 bases between. The germline CDR1 and CDR2 sequences are DFQATT and SNEGSKA (reference sequence). This CDR3 spans 16 amino acids. The CDR3 DNA reads as TGCAGTGCTAGGGACGACTGGGCTCCGGCACAAAATGAGCAGTTCTTC. Translated: CSARDDWAPAQNEQFF.

This clonotype was detected only a few times. This chain connects TRBV7-8 to TRBJ2-7; D may be TRBD1 (5 bases). The germline CDR1 and CDR2 sequences are SGHVS and FQNEAQ. The CDR3 totals 14 residues. Trimming took off 5 bases at V and 0 bases at J, with 11 bases between the two ends. The CDR3 coding sequence is TGTGCCAGCAGCAACCCGACAGCCTCCTACGAGCAGTACTTC. It specifies CASSNPTASYEQYF. Full variable domain (missing parts from reference TRBV7-8 and TRBJ2-7): GAGVSQSPRYKVAKRGQDVALRCDPISGHVSLFWYQQALGQGPEFLTYFQNEAQLDKSGLPSDRFFAERPEGSVSTLKIQRTQQEDSAVYLCASSNPTASYEQYFGPGTRLTVT.

This clonotype was counted only a few times. The junction shows a germline mismatch at one end, possibly a read error. The CDR3 region is CASGPPDRSYEQYF. DNA for the CDR3: TGTGCTAGTGGTCCACCCGACAGATCCTATGAGCAGTACTTC. This sequence joins TRBV12-5 and TRBJ2-7; D perhaps matches TRBD1 (5 bases). The CDR3 consists of 14 residues. The germline CDR1 and CDR2 sequences are LGHNT and FRNRAP.

The J gene is TRBJ1-3, the V gene TRBV10-3, with a weak D call TRBD1 (6 bases). V lost 10 bases to trimming and J lost 0 bases, with 13 bases between them. The CDR3 runs 14 residues. Germline CDR1 is ENHRY and CDR2 is SYGVKD. CDR3 nucleotides: TGTGCCACCACCTCAGGGGCCTCTGGAAACACCATATATTTT. Protein sequence: CATTSGASGNTIYF.

The V and J genes are TRBV28 and TRBJ1-1; D gene ambiguous. V lost 0 bases to trimming and J lost 0 bases, with 17 bases between them. The length of the CDR3 is 18 residues. CDR1 is MDHEN, CDR2 SYDVKM, per germline. The CDR3 spells CASSLWQTRLLMNTEAFF. The CDR3 bases are TGTGCCAGCAGTTTATGGCAAACCAGGCTCCTCATGAACACTGAAGCTTTCTTT.

The gene calls are TRBV7-3 and TRBJ2-1; a possible D gene is TRBD1 (6 bases). CDR1 and CDR2 from the germline V gene are SGHTA and FQGTGA. With 5 bases removed from V and 2 bases from J, the gap between germline ends came to 10 bases. The CDR3 is 14 amino acids. The CDR3 region is CASSTTGPYNEQFF. CDR3 coding DNA: TGTGCCAGCAGCACGACAGGTCCCTACAATGAGCAGTTCTTC.

V and J are TRBV28 and TRBJ2-3, with D uncertain. The V end lost 7 bases, the J end lost 4 bases, and 15 bases lay between the germline ends. The CDR3 sequence is 14 residues long. CDR1 and CDR2 (germline): MDHEN, SYDVKM. CDR3 DNA sequence: TGTGCCAGCAAGGGTGGCGGTCTCCCAGATACGCAGTATTTT. It is translated as CASKGGGLPDTQYF.

V is TRBV6-8 and J is TRBJ1-5, with D maybe TRBD1 (5 bases). The CDR3 runs 13 residues. Germline assignment: CDR1 MNHGY and CDR2 SAAAGT. V was pared by 4 bases and J by 4 bases, with 8 bases between. CDR3 sequence reads: CASSWNRNQPQHF. The CDR3 bases are TGTGCCAGCAGTTGGAACAGGAATCAGCCCCAGCATTTT.

The chain couples TRBV7-9 to TRBJ2-1; D not certain. Germline values: CDR1 SEHNR, CDR2 FQNEAQ (reference sequence). The CDR3 spans 16 residues. Deletions cut 2 bases from V and 0 bases from J, with 11 bases between. The CDR3 DNA sequence: TGTGCCAGCAGCTTATGGCTCCAGAGCTCCTACAATGAGCAGTTCTTC. This codes for CASSLWLQSSYNEQFF.

This rearrangement joins TRBV2 to TRBJ2-5, with D unresolved. In germline, CDR1 is SNHLY, CDR2 FYNNEI. This CDR3 is built from 14 residues. Trimming left V 4 bases short and J 0 bases short, with 9 bases between. This chain's CDR3 is CASSVVGYQETQYF. CDR3 in DNA: TGTGCCAGCAGTGTAGTAGGGTACCAAGAGACCCAGTACTTC.

The chain has TRBV7-9 and TRBJ2-3; D is possibly TRBD1 or TRBD2 (5 bases each). Trimming removed 5 bases at V and 3 bases at J, with 21 bases between. Germline assignment: CDR1 SEHNR and CDR2 FQNEAQ (reference sequence). CDR3 size: 17 residues. This chain's CDR3 is CASSVTRDGSKTDTQYF. Written as DNA, the CDR3 is TGTGCCAGCAGCGTCACCCGGGACGGGTCGAAAACAGATACGCAGTATTTT.

This clonotype was picked up a small number of times. This rearrangement joins TRBV2 to TRBJ1-2; a possible D gene is TRBD1 (5 bases). With 2 bases removed from V and 7 bases from J, the gap between germline ends came to 17 bases. The CDR3 extends over 15 amino acids. The germline CDR1 and CDR2 sequences are SNHLY and FYNNEI. The CDR3 loop reads CASSEMAGSQTGYTF. The CDR3 coding sequence is TGTGCCAGCAGTGAAATGGCAGGGTCACAAACTGGCTACACCTTC.

This clonotype has only a few counts. This sequence joins TRBV3-1 and TRBJ1-5; possible D gene TRBD1, 5 bases. V was trimmed by 4 bases and J by 2 bases, leaving 12 bases between them. The CDR3 covers 15 residues. CDR1 is LGHDT, CDR2 YNNKEL, per germline (reference sequence). The CDR3 nucleotides are TGTGCCAGCAGCCCTTCGGGGGGGGGCAATCAGCCCCAGCATTTT. Protein product: CASSPSGGGNQPQHF.

A few counts support this clonotype. DNA of the CDR3: TGTGCCAGCAGCCAAGGAGTTGCCTACAAGGAGACCCAGTACTTC. Translation gives CASSQGVAYKETQYF. The rearrangement links TRBV3-1 to TRBJ2-5; D uncertain. The CDR3 spans 15 residues. V shed 1 base and J shed 5 bases, with 14 bases lying between them. Germline CDR1 and CDR2: LGHDT and YNNKEL (reference sequence).

This chain joins TRBV10-3 and TRBJ1-2; D is perhaps TRBD1 (6 bases). Trimming cost V 8 bases and J 2 bases, with 15 bases left between them. Germline values: CDR1 ENHRY, CDR2 SYGVKD. This CDR3 spans 14 amino acids. The CDR3 loop reads CAIHLTGSNYGYTF. The CDR3 DNA is TGTGCCATCCACCTCACAGGGTCCAACTATGGCTACACCTTC.

For this clonotype: This clone may be a read error of a much larger clone one base away. This rearrangement joins TRBV7-2 to TRBJ1-1; D unresolved. CDR1 is SGHTA, CDR2 FQGNSA, per germline. The CDR3 runs 14 residues. V was pared by 1 base and J by 2 bases, with 8 bases between. CDR3 region: CASSLEGINTEAFF. As DNA, the CDR3 is TGTGCCAGCAGCTTAGAAGGGATTAACACTGAAGCTTTCTTT.

This clonotype was found a few times. This chain joins TRBV6-5 and TRBJ2-7; D remains ambiguous. This CDR3 spans 12 amino acids. CDR1 is MNHEY, CDR2 SVGAGI, per germline. V lost 4 bases, J lost 6 bases, and 10 bases lay in between. CDR3 protein: CASSCRTCEQYF. The CDR3, as DNA: TGTGCCAGCAGTTGCCGGACGTGCGAGCAGTACTTC.

This chain uses TRBV19 with TRBJ2-7; maybe TRBD2 (5 bases). Trimming shortened V by 3 bases and J by 0 bases, and 9 bases separated the two germline ends. This CDR3 spans 14 amino acids. In germline, CDR1 is LNHDA, CDR2 SQIVND (reference sequence). The CDR3 region has the DNA TGTGCCAGTAGTATTGAGGGATCCTCCTACGAGCAGTACTTC. Translating it yields CASSIEGSSYEQYF.

This clonotype has at least ten counts. V and J are TRBV10-2 and TRBJ1-1; TRBD1 might be the D (6 bases). With 6 bases removed from V and 1 base from J, the gap between germline ends came to 9 bases. CDR1 and CDR2 (germline): WSHSY, SAAADI. The CDR3 is made up of 13 amino acids. CDR3 nucleotide sequence: TGCGCCAGCAGATCGACAGGGAACACTGAAGCTTTCTTT. Protein sequence: CASRSTGNTEAFF.